This TCR beta chain came from a study of T cell repertoires in cytomegalovirus infection. The CDR3 consists of 15 residues. Trimming removed 5 bases from V and 2 bases from J, with 10 bases in between. Germline CDR1 is SEHNR and CDR2 is FQNEAQ (reference sequence). TCRdb re-called the reads with MiXCR, one entry per CDR3 protein. In the table there are approximately 490,000 distinct CDR3 sequences, about 11% of which are singletons. This clonotype was seen ten or more times. This sequence was found in a human donor in good health (CMV status not recorded). Some clones in this sample may be carry-over from other donors' samples. Sequencing was done on a sample of PBMCs. The chain is built from TRBV7-9 and TRBJ2-6; perhaps TRBD1 as D (5 bases). This CDR3 reads CASSPRATGANVLTF. The CDR3 nucleotides read TGTGCCAGCAGCCCCAGGGCGACTGGGGCCAACGTCCTGACTTTC. Full variable domain (remainder filled in from reference TRBV7-9 and TRBJ2-6): DTGVSQNPRHKITKRGQNVTFRCDPISEHNRLYWYRQTLGQGPEFLTYFQNEAQLEKSRLLSDRFSAERPKGSFSTLEIQRTEQGDSAMYLCASSPRATGANVLTFGAGSRLTVL.